This T cell receptor (beta chain) appears in the sequencing data of a study of OX40 agonist ivuxolimab in advanced cancers. With respect to the entire study: Ivuxolimab was an agonistic, fully human IgG2 monoclonal antibody directed against OX40 (CD134), a costimulatory receptor. Peripheral TCRbeta sequencing was intended to test whether TCR sequence diversity was altered and clonal T-cell expansion was caused by ivuxolimab. Of the approximately 54 dose-escalation patients, hepatocellular carcinoma was present in about 19, melanoma in roughly 15, renal cell carcinoma in 9 and head and neck cancer in 9. The paper reports the monotherapy dose-escalation portion (N of about 52 patients) of the phase I ivuxolimab trial. The dose-escalation cohort was 82.7% male with a mean age of around 62 years, ranging from roughly 23 to 90. Partial responses occurred in three dose-escalation patients, of whom one had hepatocellular carcinoma and two had cutaneous melanoma. Intravenous ivuxolimab was administered to patients every 2 weeks at six dose levels: 0.01, 0.1, 0.3, 1.5, 3 and 10 mg/kg. Patients were allowed to have had prior anti-PD-1, anti-PD-L1 or anti-CTLA-4 therapy, and 40% of the dose-escalation patients had previously received checkpoint inhibitors.

From the germline V gene, CDR1 is KGHSH and CDR2 is LQKENI. Trimmed from V: 3 bases; trimmed from J: 7 bases; junction bases lacking a gene match: 6. The CDR3 runs 14 residues from the cysteine to the phenylalanine. CDR3 DNA only is kept here, 42 bases in frame from base 1. For sequencing of the TCRbeta CDR3 region, genomic DNA was extracted from the sorted cells. TCRbeta CDR3 regions were sequenced using the immunoSEQ Assay. TCRdb retrieved this table from immuneACCESS and kept in-frame rearrangements only. Not all clones are present; in checked studies, unresolved V genes account for under half, and no reason is known for the remainder. This sample holds 65,000 to 80,000 clones; around 82% were observed only once. The top ten clones comprise approximately 2% of the sample. Patients with autoimmune disease history or receiving systemic immunosuppression were excluded from the trial. Peripheral blood for TCR sequencing was drawn from every dose cohort at baseline, at cycle 4 day 1 and at cycle 7 day 1. Samples were obtained from an open-label, multicenter, first-in-human phase I dose-escalation trial of ivuxolimab. The trial enrolled adults with locally advanced or metastatic head and neck squamous cell, hepatocellular, melanoma or renal cell carcinoma. Before TCR sequencing, CD4+ T cells and CD8+ T cells were sorted from peripheral blood as separate populations.

On the study overall, not on this receptor specifically: Antigen specificity was not determined for the clonally expanded peripheral T cells. In partial responders in the 0.1-3.0 mg/kg groups, normalized peripheral clonal expansion was found to be among the lowest, especially among CD8+ T cells. Low levels of normalized T-cell clonal expansion were also seen in some patients who did not respond. After ivuxolimab, CD8+ T cells had more expanded clones than CD4+ T cells on average. Clonal expansion of both CD4+ and CD8+ blood T cells was observed from baseline to week 6 at doses 0.1 to 3.0 mg/kg.

With regard to this clone: The antigen it binds to is not known. The record has no base qualities; no much larger clone is one base away.

Sequenced material: CD4+ or CD8+ T cells sorted from blood, taken in a trial of the OX40 agonist ivuxolimab. The clonotype was recovered from an adult with an advanced solid tumor such as melanoma, head and neck, liver or kidney cancer. Here the chain combines TRBV18 and TRBJ1-1, and 9 junction bases match TRBD1. At the DNA level, the sequence is TGTGCCAGCTCACCCGGGACAGGGAGGGTTGAAGCTTTCTTT. Its product reads: CASSPGTGRVEAFF.